Shown below are 16 T cell receptor beta chains from a single sample sequenced in a study of T-cell memory formation after mild COVID-19. TCRdb used MiXCR to reprocess the 5' RACE reads, holding one entry per CDR3 protein. Here the sample spans fewer than 450,000 distinct CDR3 sequences, roughly a quarter being singletons. The sample comprised PBMCs or a T cell subset sorted from them (not recorded which). The receptors shown here come from an adult woman who had mild COVID-19 (a few samples of this study predate the infection). Cell type and time point are not known.

This clonotype came up a few times. The CDR3 DNA reads TGTGCCACCAGCTCGCTTACAGGGTACCAAGAGACCCAGTACTTC. This encodes CATSSLTGYQETQYF. The rearrangement uses TRBV15 and TRBJ2-5; a possible D gene is TRBD1 (6 bases). Germline CDR1 reads LNHNV; CDR2 reads YYDKDF (reference sequence). The CDR3 runs 15 residues. Trimming pared 5 bases from V and 0 bases from J, leaving 13 bases between.

The rearrangement links TRBV13 to TRBJ2-7; the D gene is possibly TRBD2 (5 bases). CDR1 and CDR2 (germline): PRHDT, FYEKMQ (reference sequence). The CDR3 totals 14 residues. V shed 3 bases and J shed 4 bases, with 13 bases lying between them. This CDR3 reads CASSFRGSTYEQYF. In nucleotides, the CDR3 is TGTGCCAGCAGCTTCCGTGGGAGTACGTACGAGCAGTACTTC.

The rearrangement links TRBV14 to TRBJ1-1; tentatively, D is TRBD1 (6 bases). This CDR3 is 16 amino acids long. CDR1 is SGHDN and CDR2 is FVKESK in the germline V gene. The V gene lost 4 bases and the J gene lost 6 bases, with 21 bases spanning the gap. CDR3 amino acids: CASSLHWTEVPPEAFF. As DNA, the CDR3 is TGTGCCAGCAGCCTTCATTGGACAGAGGTTCCGCCTGAAGCTTTCTTT.

This clonotype was seen only a few times. The V call is TRBV10-3, the J call TRBJ1-6, with D possibly matching TRBD1 (5 bases). Germline values: CDR1 ENHRY, CDR2 SYGVKD. V was cut by 6 bases and J by 4 bases, with 10 bases left in between. The CDR3 is 14 amino acids. The CDR3, as DNA: TGTGCCATCAGGCCAGGGTGGTATAATTCACCCCTCCACTTT. Its translation: CAIRPGWYNSPLHF.

The chain joins TRBV12-3 or TRBV12-4 to TRBJ1-1; D gene unclear. V was cut by 9 bases and J by 3 bases, with 11 bases left in between. The CDR3 consists of 12 residues. CDR3 region: CASQEAYTEAFF. CDR3 DNA: TGTGCCAGTCAGGAAGCATACACTGAAGCTTTCTTT.

Written as DNA, the CDR3 is TGTGCCAGCAGCCCTCCTATCAGGGAGTCGGGGTTTGCTGGGGCCAACGTCCTGACTTTC. Its translation: CASSPPIRESGFAGANVLTF. The chain combines TRBV3-1 with TRBJ2-6, with D perhaps being TRBD1 or TRBD2 (5 bases each). The germline CDR1 and CDR2 sequences are LGHDT and YNNKEL (reference sequence). With 4 bases removed from V and 2 bases from J, the gap between germline ends came to 24 bases. The CDR3 totals 20 residues.

The chain couples TRBV28 to TRBJ2-7; TRBD1 agrees at 11 bases. V dropped 3 bases and J dropped 6; count of bases not matched to a gene: 7. Germline V gene lookup returns CDR1 MDHEN and CDR2 SYDVKM. The CDR3 is 15 residues long. The CDR3 coding sequence is TGTGCCAGCAGTTTTGCGGGACAGGGGGAGCTCGAGCAGTACTTC. This gives the protein CASSFAGQGELEQYF.

The rearrangement joins TRBV19 to TRBJ1-1; D ambiguous. Trimming stripped 9 bases from V and 3 bases from J, with 5 bases between. The length of the CDR3 is 10 residues. CDR1 and CDR2 from the germline V gene are LNHDA and SQIVND (reference sequence). CDR3 loop: CASADTEAFF. The DNA for the CDR3 is TGTGCCAGCGCAGACACTGAAGCTTTCTTT. Variable domain in full (rest from reference TRBV19 and TRBJ1-1): DGGITQSPKYLFRKEGQNVTLSCEQNLNHDAMYWYRQDPGQGLRLIYYSQIVNDFQKGDIAEGYSVSREKKESFPLTVTSAQKNPTAFYLCASADTEAFFGQGTRLTVV.

This clonotype has at least ten counts. The rearrangement uses TRBV3-1 and TRBJ1-1; 11 bases map to TRBD1. This CDR3 is built from 15 residues. The ends lost 2 bases at V and 4 bases at J; junction bases unmatched: 3. Germline V gene sequence: CDR1 LGHDT, CDR2 YNNKEL (reference sequence). The CDR3 here is CASSQLGTGGTEAFF. The CDR3 DNA reads as TGTGCCAGCAGCCAACTTGGGACAGGGGGCACTGAAGCTTTCTTT. The variable domain in full, completed from reference TRBV3-1 and TRBJ1-1, reads DTAVSQTPKYLVTQMGNDKSIKCEQNLGHDTMYWYKQDSKKFLKIMFSYNNKELIINETVPNRFSPKSPDKAHLNLHINSLELGDSAVYFCASSQLGTGGTEAFFGQGTRLTVV.

The rearrangement links TRBV7-8 to TRBJ1-1; D perhaps matches TRBD1 (6 bases). CDR1 and CDR2 from the germline V gene are SGHVS and FQNEAQ. This CDR3 region has 16 residues. Trimming left V 4 bases short and J 1 base short, with 16 bases between. The CDR3 DNA reads TGTGCCAGCAGCTCTAGCAGGGGCCTTGGGAACACTGAAGCTTTCTTT. Translating gives CASSSSRGLGNTEAFF.

This clonotype showed up just a few times. This chain uses TRBV6-5 with TRBJ2-3; 10 nucleotides match TRBD2. V gave up 4 bases and J gave up 1 base; unmatched junction bases: 5. Looked up from germline, CDR1 is MNHEY and CDR2 is SVGAGI. CDR3 length equals 16 residues. CDR3 nucleotides: TGTGCCAGCAGTTCCATTCTAGCGGGGGGCACAGATACGCAGTATTTT. Translated: CASSSILAGGTDTQYF.

This sequence joins TRBV6-1 and TRBJ2-1; 7 bases are shared with TRBD2. The germline V gene encodes CDR1 MNHNS and CDR2 SASEGT. This CDR3 is 14 amino acids long. Trimming took 7 bases from V and 0 from J; bases not matched to a gene: 3. The CDR3 is CASKLADSYNEQFF. In DNA, the CDR3 is TGTGCCAGCAAGCTAGCGGACTCCTACAATGAGCAGTTCTTC.

Only a few counts were recorded for this clonotype. This sequence joins TRBV19 and TRBJ2-7; tentative D call: TRBD1 (5 bases). Germline loops: CDR1 LNHDA, CDR2 SQIVND (reference sequence). V was pared by 4 bases and J by 4 bases, with 11 bases between. This CDR3 spans 13 amino acids. The CDR3 here is CASSTDTKYEQYF. The DNA of the CDR3 is TGTGCCAGTAGTACGGACACAAAGTACGAGCAGTACTTC.

In regard to this clonotype: One end of the junction fails to match germline, which may point to a read error. The chain carries TRBV30 and TRBJ2-3, with 8 bases that match TRBD2. Germline values: CDR1 GTSNPN, CDR2 SVGIG (reference sequence). The CDR3 has 15 amino acids. CDR3 amino acids: CSCIREGRGTDTQYF. CDR3 in DNA: TGTTCCTGTATACGGGAGGGCCGAGGCACAGATACGCAGTATTTT.

This clonotype was recorded only once. The rearrangement uses TRBV7-2 and TRBJ2-5, with TRBD2 identical over 7 bases. This CDR3 is built from 14 residues. The V segment lost 7 bases and the J segment 5 bases; nucleotides outside the gene matches: 10. From germline, CDR1 is SGHTA and CDR2 FQGNSA. Here the CDR3 DNA reads TGTGCCAGCACCCCCCTCGCGGGAGAGGAGACCCAGTACTTC. Protein product: CASTPLAGEETQYF.

This clonotype was seen more than once but under ten times. This chain links TRBV29-1 with TRBJ2-1; tentatively, D is TRBD1 (5 bases). The CDR3 consists of 15 residues. The germline gives CDR1 SQVTM, CDR2 ANQGSEA. V dropped 0 bases and J dropped 6 bases, with 15 bases sitting between them. CDR3 protein: CSVEESVAGPNEQFF. The CDR3 nucleotides read TGCAGCGTTGAAGAGAGCGTGGCAGGGCCCAATGAGCAGTTCTTC.